Each of the 5 T cell receptor beta chains below was sequenced from the same sample in a study of control samples from healthy donors and cancer patients. Repertoires were generated with immunoSEQ multiplex PCR, while TCRdb's copy carries only in-frame clones and drops some. The data contain 100,000 to 150,000 clones, approximately 92% of them singletons. Sequences were obtained from blood. All receptors come from a man in his forties in good health.

The V and J genes are TRBV27 and TRBJ2-3, with 10 bases fitting TRBD1. The CDR3 consists of 15 residues. Germline CDR1 MNHEY, CDR2 SMNVEV (reference sequence). V trimming: 5 bases; J trimming: 1 base; junction bases outside the gene matches: 3. CDR3 amino acids: CASSAGTGGTDTQYF. DNA of the CDR3: TGTGCCAGCAGTGCCGGGACAGGGGGCACAGATACGCAGTATTTT.

The V gene is TRBV13, the J gene TRBJ2-1; D may match TRBD1 or TRBD2 (5 bases each). This CDR3 contains 14 residues. Trimming removed 6 bases at V and 3 bases at J, with 12 bases between. Germline V gene data show CDR1 as PRHDT and CDR2 as FYEKMQ (reference sequence). CDR3 residues: CASRARDLYNEQFF. For the CDR3, the DNA is TGTGCCAGCAGGGCCCGGGACCTCTACAATGAGCAGTTCTTC.

The rearrangement uses TRBV10-3 and TRBJ1-2; possible D gene TRBD1, 5 bases. The CDR3 is made up of 13 amino acids. Trimming cost V 10 bases and J 7 bases, with 19 bases left between them. Looked up from germline, CDR1 is ENHRY and CDR2 is SYGVKD. Written as DNA, the CDR3 is TGTGCCACCTCGGGACCCCAAGTAGGTGGCTACACCTTC. Translating it yields CATSGPQVGGYTF.

The CDR3 here is CAISFSLRTGTNTEAFF. The CDR3 nucleotides read TGTGCCATCAGTTTTTCCCTAAGGACAGGGACGAACACTGAAGCTTTCTTT. The rearrangement uses TRBV10-3 and TRBJ1-1, with 8 bases matching TRBD1. Germline loops: CDR1 ENHRY, CDR2 SYGVKD. The CDR3 sequence is 17 residues long. With 5 bases clipped from V and 1 base from J, the junction kept 12 bases outside the gene matches.

This clone was detected only a few times. The gene calls are TRBV5-4 and TRBJ2-5; D unclear. V was cut by 2 bases and J by 5 bases, with 16 bases left in between. CDR3 size: 15 residues. Germline V gives CDR1 SGHNT, CDR2 YYREEE (reference sequence). CDR3 in DNA: TGTGCCAGCAGCTTCGGAATCTCAACGCAGGAGACCCAGTACTTC. Its protein is CASSFGISTQETQYF. Full variable domain (rest looked up from reference TRBV5-4 and TRBJ2-5): ETGVTQSPTHLIKTRGQQVTLRCSSQSGHNTVSWYQQALGQGPQFIFQYYREEENGRGNFPPRFSGLQFPNYSSELNVNALELDDSALYLCASSFGISTQETQYFGPGTRLLVL.